This T cell receptor beta chain was retrieved from a study of tissue T cells after allogeneic stem cell transplantation. Whole-study results and caveats: Shared clones across patients were few; motif clustering revealed tissue-specific shared signatures. Alloreactivity or antigen specificity of tissue TCRs was not determined; some clones might be host cells.

Comment on this clone: Its antigen remains unidentified. Gene names denote mouse genes. The read comes to an end 1 residue before the CDR3 does, leaving the germline J gene to fill in the end.

CDR1 is SGHLS, CDR2 HYDKME, per germline. The CDR3 extends over 12 amino acids. The ends were cut back, 4 bases at V and 7 bases at J, with 11 bases in the middle. Specified time point: mouse harvest day 14 after allogeneic transplant. The graft held 10^6 splenic CD5+ T cells and 10^7 T-cell-depleted bone marrow cells. Profiled with immunoSEQ multiplex PCR; TCRdb holds only in-frame clones, not every one. The sample includes 5,000 or so clones, 40% seen only once; the top ten take roughly 23%. The chain has TRBV12-2 and TRBJ2-5; D may be TRBD1 (5 bases). This clonotype originated in a female BALB/c mouse given C57BL/6 T cells with graft-versus-host disease after an allogeneic hematopoietic cell transplant. Input material: gut tissue. The part of the CDR3 DNA that was read is TGTGCCAGCTCCCGACAGCTCCACACCCAGTAC. Its translation is CASSRQLHTQY. The whole CDR3 protein reads CASSRQLHTQYF.